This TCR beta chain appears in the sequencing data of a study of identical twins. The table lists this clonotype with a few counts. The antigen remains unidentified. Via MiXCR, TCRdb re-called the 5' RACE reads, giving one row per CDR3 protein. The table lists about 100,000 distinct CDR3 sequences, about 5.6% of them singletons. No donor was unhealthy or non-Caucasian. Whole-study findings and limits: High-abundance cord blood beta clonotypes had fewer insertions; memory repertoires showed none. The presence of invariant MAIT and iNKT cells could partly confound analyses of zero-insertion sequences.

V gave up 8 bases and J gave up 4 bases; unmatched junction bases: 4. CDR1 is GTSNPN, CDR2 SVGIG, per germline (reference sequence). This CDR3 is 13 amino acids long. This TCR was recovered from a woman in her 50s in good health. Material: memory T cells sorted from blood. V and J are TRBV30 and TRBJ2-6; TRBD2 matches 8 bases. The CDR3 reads CAELAAGANVLTF. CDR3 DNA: TGTGCCGAACTAGCGGCAGGGGCCAACGTCCTGACTTTC.